This record covers a single T cell receptor beta chain. This sample is part of a study of blood T cell repertoires in COVID-19. Overall study context: Acute and convalescent COVID-19 samples came from the United States, Italy and Spain. In each case, the material was cDNA or gDNA derived from T cells, B-cell-depleted T cells, or PBMCs.

The V and J ends lost 3 bases and 3 bases respectively, with 6 bases between them. The CDR3 sequence is 12 residues long. The germline gives CDR1 MDHEN, CDR2 SYDVKM. Study processing details: Amplification of reference gene primers provided the estimated nucleated cell counts. Produced via immunoSEQ multiplex PCR; TCRdb's table is partial and in-frame only. V and J calls and clone size follow that table, whereas D and trimming were derived from the DNA. This sample has approximately 300,000 clones; about 82% occur once, and the top ten carry approximately 1.5%. The rearrangement joins TRBV28 to TRBJ2-7, with unresolved D. Sequenced sample: peripheral blood. The TCR comes from a woman between 45 and 60 years old with acute or convalescent COVID-19. CDR3 nucleotides: TGTGCCAGCAGTTTTCGGGTCTACGAGCAGTACTTC. Amino acids: CASSFRVYEQYF.